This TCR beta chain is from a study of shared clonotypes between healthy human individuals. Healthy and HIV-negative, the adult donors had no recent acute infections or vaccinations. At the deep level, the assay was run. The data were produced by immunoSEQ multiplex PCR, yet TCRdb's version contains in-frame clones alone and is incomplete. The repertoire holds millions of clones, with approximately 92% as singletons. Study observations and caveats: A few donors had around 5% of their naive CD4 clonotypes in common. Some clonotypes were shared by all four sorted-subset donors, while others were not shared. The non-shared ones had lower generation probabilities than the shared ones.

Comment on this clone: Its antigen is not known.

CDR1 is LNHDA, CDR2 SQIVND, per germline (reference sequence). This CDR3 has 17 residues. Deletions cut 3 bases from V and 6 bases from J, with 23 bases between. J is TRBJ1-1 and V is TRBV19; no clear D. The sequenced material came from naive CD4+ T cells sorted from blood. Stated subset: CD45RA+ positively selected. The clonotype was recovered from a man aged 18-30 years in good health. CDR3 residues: CASSIYLSLGPSPEAFF. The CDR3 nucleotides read TGTGCCAGTAGTATCTATTTGAGTTTAGGTCCATCCCCTGAAGCTTTCTTT.